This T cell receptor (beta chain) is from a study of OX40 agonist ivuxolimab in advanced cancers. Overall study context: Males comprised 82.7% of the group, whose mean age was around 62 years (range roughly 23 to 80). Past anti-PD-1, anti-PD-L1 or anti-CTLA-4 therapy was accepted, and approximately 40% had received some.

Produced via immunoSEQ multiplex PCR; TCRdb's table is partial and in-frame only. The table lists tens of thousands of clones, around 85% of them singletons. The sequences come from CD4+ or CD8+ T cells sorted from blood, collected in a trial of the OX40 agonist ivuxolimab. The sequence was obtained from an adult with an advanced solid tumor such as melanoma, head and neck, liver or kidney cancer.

DNA for the CDR3: TGTGCCAGCTCACCCCAGACTAGCGGGAGCGGCAATGAGCAGTTCTTC. This sequence encodes CASSPQTSGSGNEQFF. The V and J genes are TRBV18 and TRBJ2-1; 12 bases are shared with TRBD2. The V segment lost 3 bases and the J segment 6 bases; nucleotides outside the gene matches: 6. The CDR3 is 16 amino acids. Germline values: CDR1 KGHSH, CDR2 LQKENI.